Listed below are T cell receptor beta chains from one sample, sequenced in a study of response to subunit inactivated influenza vaccine. TCRdb ran MiXCR on the RT-PCR reads and lists one entry per CDR3 protein. The sample has more than 700,000 distinct CDR3 sequences, over 20% seen once. The sequencing used PBMCs from blood, collected approximately 5 days after vaccination. The receptors were gathered from a man in his forties or fifties who received an inactivated influenza vaccine. Each CDR3 is given with its conserved first and last residue. A D gene is named only where the DNA matches it firmly. The size of a clone is reported for some rows only, either as once, few or many, or as a class for expanded clones.

>TRBV7-9|few|TRBD1|TRBJ1-1
TGTGCCAGCGGGGACAGGGACACTGAAGCTTTCTTT
CASGDRDTEAFF
>TRBV24-1|-|-|TRBJ2-7
TGTGCCACCAGTGATTTGCTAAGGGGCCACAGCTCCTACGAGCAGTACTTC
CATSDLLRGHSSYEQYF
>TRBV20-1|few|-|TRBJ2-3
TGCAGTGCCACCGTCCAGGGGGGCGCAGATACGCAGTATTTT
CSATVQGGADTQYF
>TRBV20-1|few|-|TRBJ2-5
TGCAGTGCTAGAACCCGGGATCTAGTCCGAGAGACCCAGTACTTC
CSARTRDLVRETQYF
>TRBV20-1|-|-|TRBJ2-6
TGCAGTGCTAGAGATAAGGGGGTCGGGGCCAACGTCCTGACTTTC
CSARDKGVGANVLTF
>TRBV25-1|few|-|TRBJ1-2
TGTGCCAGCAGTGAATCCTTCAGGCGCGGCTACACCTTC
CASSESFRRGYTF
>TRBV7-2|-|TRBD2|TRBJ2-1
TGTGCCAGCAGAGGCCGACTAGCGGGGTACAATGAGCAGTTCTTC
CASRGRLAGYNEQFF
>TRBV5-1|many|TRBD2|TRBJ2-7
TGCGCCAGCAGCTTGGAAACTAGCGGAAGCTCCTACGAGCAGTACTTC
CASSLETSGSSYEQYF
>TRBV2|-|TRBD1|TRBJ2-3
TGTGCCAGCAGAGGACAGGGAGGTTCAGATACGCAGTATTTT
CASRGQGGSDTQYF
>TRBV3-1|few|TRBD2|TRBJ2-5
TGTGCCAGCAGCCAAGATTCCGGACTAGCGGGAGGGACCCAGTACTTC
CASSQDSGLAGGTQYF
>TRBV5-1|few|-|TRBJ2-3
TGCGCCAGCAGCCCTTACGCGGCAGGTAGCACAGATACGCAGTATTTT
CASSPYAAGSTDTQYF
>TRBV20-1|-|TRBD2|TRBJ2-3
TGCAGTGCTAGAAAACTAGCGGAACGAGATACGCAGTATTTT
CSARKLAERDTQYF
>TRBV7-2|-|-|TRBJ2-1
TGTGCCAGCAGCTTCAGGTGGCGGGGTCGGGGGGAGCAGTTCTTC
CASSFRWRGRGEQFF
>TRBV7-8|-|-|TRBJ1-4
TGTGCCAGCAGCACCCCGACGGGAATGGCTGAAAAACTGTTTTTT
CASSTPTGMAEKLFF
>TRBV20-1|-|-|TRBJ1-2
TGCAGTGCTAGAGACCAGGGGAAGTACGGCTACACCTTC
CSARDQGKYGYTF
>TRBV6-6|-|-|TRBJ1-1
TGTGCCAGCAGTTACTTAGCCCTTGCTGAAGCTTTCTTT
CASSYLALAEAFF
>TRBV14|-|-|TRBJ2-3
TGTGCCAGCAGCCAGGTGATACAGAGCACAGATACGCAGTATTTT
CASSQVIQSTDTQYF
>TRBV4-3|many|TRBD1|TRBJ2-3
TGCGCCAGCAGCCGGGGGACAGGGGCAGATACGCAGTATTTT
CASSRGTGADTQYF
>TRBV20-1|many|-|TRBJ2-4
TGCAGTGCTAGTGAGGACACTGTACTAGCCAAAAACATTCAGTACTTC
CSASEDTVLAKNIQYF
>TRBV7-9|-|-|TRBJ2-7
TGTGCCAGCAGCTTAAGCGGGGACAAGGGCTACGAGCAGTACTTC
CASSLSGDKGYEQYF
>TRBV4-3|many|-|TRBJ2-1
TGCGCCAGCAGCCAACAAAGGGGACTTTCCTACAATGAGCAGTTCTTC
CASSQQRGLSYNEQFF
>TRBV20-1|many|TRBD1|TRBJ2-7
TGCAGTGCTAGAGACCGGGACAGGGGTTCCTACGAGCAGTACTTC
CSARDRDRGSYEQYF